A selection of T cell receptor beta chains follows, all from one sample in a study of memory CD4+ T cells and cytomegalovirus serostatus. The method was immunoSEQ multiplex PCR; TCRdb's version includes in-frame clones alone and lacks a portion of them. The sample comprises roughly 86,000 clones, roughly 80% of which are singletons, and about 3.5% rests with the top ten. Material for sequencing was memory CD4+ T cells from blood. These receptors were taken from an adult in good health and CMV-seropositive. The CDR3 runs from the conserved cysteine through the conserved F or W. The order of the fields is V gene, clone size, J gene, D gene, CDR3 DNA, CDR3 protein. The D gene is left open where the match is weak. Clone size is given for some rows only: seen once, a few or many times, or a class if the clone is expanded.

V gene: TRBV27
clone size: -
J gene: TRBJ2-5
D gene: -
CDR3 DNA: TGTGCCAGCAGGGGCAGGGGAACTCGTTACGAGACCCAGTACTTC
CDR3 protein: CASRGRGTRYETQYF

V gene: TRBV19
clone size: -
J gene: TRBJ2-1
D gene: -
CDR3 DNA: TGTGCCAGTTGGTCTACGCAATTCAATGAGCAGTTCTTC
CDR3 protein: CASWSTQFNEQFF

V gene: TRBV7-6
clone size: -
J gene: TRBJ2-7
D gene: TRBD2
CDR3 DNA: TGTGCCAGCAGCCCCATCGGGCGGACTAGCGGCCTGTTTTCCTACGAGCAGTACTTC
CDR3 protein: CASSPIGRTSGLFSYEQYF

V gene: TRBV18
clone size: -
J gene: TRBJ2-6
D gene: -
CDR3 DNA: TGTGCCAGCTCACGTCCCGAGGGGGCCAACGTCCTGACTTTC
CDR3 protein: CASSRPEGANVLTF

V gene: TRBV2
clone size: -
J gene: TRBJ2-3
D gene: TRBD1
CDR3 DNA: TGTGCCAGCAGTGTAGACAGGGCGGCAGATACGCAGTATTTT
CDR3 protein: CASSVDRAADTQYF

V gene: TRBV5-8
clone size: -
J gene: TRBJ1-5
D gene: -
CDR3 DNA: TGTGCCAGCAGCCACCGTACCAATGAGCCCCAGCATTTT
CDR3 protein: CASSHRTNEPQHF

V gene: TRBV5-1
clone size: -
J gene: TRBJ2-2
D gene: TRBD2
CDR3 DNA: TGCGCCAGCAGGCCACTAGCGTCGAACACCGGGGAGCTGTTTTTT
CDR3 protein: CASRPLASNTGELFF

V gene: TRBV12-5
clone size: -
J gene: TRBJ1-1
D gene: -
CDR3 DNA: TGTGCTAGTGGTTACCAGGGTGGCACTGAAGCTTTCTTT
CDR3 protein: CASGYQGGTEAFF

V gene: TRBV5-1
clone size: -
J gene: TRBJ1-5
D gene: -
CDR3 DNA: TGCGCCACAATACGGGGGCACTGGACCTCTTATAGCAATCAGCCCCAGCATTTT
CDR3 protein: CATIRGHWTSYSNQPQHF

V gene: TRBV7-8
clone size: -
J gene: TRBJ2-7
D gene: TRBD1
CDR3 DNA: TGTGCCAGCAGCTTACGGGCAGGGGGCGACGAGCAGTACTTC
CDR3 protein: CASSLRAGGDEQYF

V gene: TRBV6-5
clone size: -
J gene: TRBJ2-7
D gene: -
CDR3 DNA: TGTGCCAGCAGTTCCCCCGTTAATGGCGAGCAGTACTTC
CDR3 protein: CASSSPVNGEQYF

V gene: TRBV5-6
clone size: -
J gene: TRBJ2-7
D gene: -
CDR3 DNA: TGTGCCAGCAGCCCGGTAGGTGCCTACGAGCAGTACTTC
CDR3 protein: CASSPVGAYEQYF

V gene: TRBV21-1
clone size: few
J gene: TRBJ2-2
D gene: -
CDR3 DNA: TGTGCCAGCAGCACCCGACAACCACAGGGCACCGGGGAGCTGTTTTTT
CDR3 protein: CASSTRQPQGTGELFF

V gene: TRBV18
clone size: -
J gene: TRBJ1-5
D gene: -
CDR3 DNA: TGTGCCAGCTCACCAGGAGGGGGTGATCAGCCCCAGCATTTT
CDR3 protein: CASSPGGGDQPQHF